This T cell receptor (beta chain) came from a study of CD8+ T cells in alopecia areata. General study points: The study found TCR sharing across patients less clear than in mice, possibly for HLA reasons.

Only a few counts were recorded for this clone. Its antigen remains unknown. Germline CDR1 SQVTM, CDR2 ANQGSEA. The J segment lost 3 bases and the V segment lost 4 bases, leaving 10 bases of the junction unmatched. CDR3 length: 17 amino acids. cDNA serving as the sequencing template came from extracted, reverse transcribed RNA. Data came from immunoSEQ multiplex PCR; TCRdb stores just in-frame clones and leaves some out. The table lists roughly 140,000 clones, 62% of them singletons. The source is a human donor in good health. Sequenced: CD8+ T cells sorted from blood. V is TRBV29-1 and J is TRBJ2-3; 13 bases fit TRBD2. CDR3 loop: CSVVGHTSGRGTDTQYF. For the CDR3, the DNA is TGCAGCGTTGTGGGGCACACTAGCGGGAGGGGAACAGATACGCAGTATTTT.